A single TCR beta chain is shown here with its context. What it binds is not known. The table came from immunoSEQ multiplex PCR; TCRdb's copy has only in-frame clones and leaves some out. The sample yields 5,000 to 6,500 clones, roughly 80% seen once. The CDR3 extends over 16 amino acids. Germline values: CDR1 MNHEY, CDR2 SMNVEV (reference sequence). The V and J ends lost 4 bases and 7 bases, in that order; junction bases with no gene match: 9. The entry originates in a study of T cells and Merkel cell carcinoma outcomes. Study results and limitations: Merkel cell carcinoma outcomes were reportedly predicted by repertoire and T-cell density.

The clonotype comes from a human donor with Merkel cell carcinoma. Sequenced sample: tumor tissue from Merkel cell carcinoma. V is TRBV27 and J is TRBJ2-1, with 11 bases lining up with TRBD2. The CDR3 DNA sequence: TGTGCCAGCAGTTCAACCCCGGGACTAGCGGTTAATGAGCAGTTCTTC. It is translated as CASSSTPGLAVNEQFF.